The clone carrying this T cell receptor beta chain was observed a few times. What it binds is unknown. The junction had 9 bases not matched to a gene; V was cut back by 6 bases and J by 7 bases. Germline values: CDR1 DFQATT, CDR2 SNEGSKA (reference sequence). The CDR3 extends over 14 amino acids. TCRdb re-analysed the 5' RACE reads in MiXCR, keeping a single row per CDR3 protein. The sample holds 200,000 or so distinct CDR3 sequences, 5.5% to 8.5% seen once. This entry is derived from a study of T cells after yellow fever vaccination. In the study overall: It was SMART-Seq v4 Ultra Low Input that prepared the fractions with low cell numbers.

Broader study findings: Most clones from primary vaccination were detected again post-booster (approximately 96% CD4, approximately 90% CD8). Weaker, the secondary response had a peak occurring faster, on day 5 versus 15. Clonotype sharing between CD4 and CD8 compartments was small.

The chain uses TRBV20-1 and TRBJ2-1; 10 bases are shared with TRBD2. This specimen was CD4+ T cells sorted from PBMCs, taken on the day of the yellow fever booster vaccination. This receptor was obtained from a young man who received the YFV17D yellow fever vaccine. CDR3 coding DNA: TGCAGTGCCCCGCTGAGCGGGAGGGTTAATGAGCAGTTCTTC. Residues: CSAPLSGRVNEQFF.